The T cell receptor beta chain described here comes from a study of cytomegalovirus exposure and HLA in healthy donors. Healthy bone marrow donors made up the donor group. Donors likely had unrecorded immune exposures despite being nominally healthy when sampled. General study points: TCR beta sequences numbering around 15,000 were associated with HLA alleles at 0.05 false discovery rate in a later analysis.

Amplification used 60 Vbeta primers and 13 Jbeta primers. The table came from immunoSEQ multiplex PCR; TCRdb's copy has only in-frame clones and leaves some out. The ten most abundant clones cover roughly 1.9% of a sample with some 160,000 clones. The CDR3 spans 13 residues. V gave up 7 bases and J gave up 4 bases, with 13 bases separating them. Germline-derived CDR1 and CDR2 are MGHDK and SYGVNS. In regard to this clone: The antigen is undetermined.

J is TRBJ1-2 and V is TRBV25-1; D perhaps matches TRBD1 (5 bases). The sample was PBMCs. This receptor was taken from a man aged 30-40 years in good health and CMV-seronegative. DNA of the CDR3: TGTGCCAGCATAACAAACGGGGGCTATGGCTACACCTTC. Protein product: CASITNGGYGYTF.